This TCR beta chain was retrieved from a study of blood T cells in healthy people across ages. Points from the study as a whole: With age, beta diversity per million T cells declined roughly linearly, significantly by 40 to 50. The study found more naive CD4+ cells and higher diversity in long-lived than aged donors.

Concerning this clonotype itself: As yet, its antigen is unknown.

Trimming removed 1 base at V and 6 bases at J, with 10 bases between. The CDR3 length is 13 residues. Germline CDR1 and CDR2: MNHEY and SMNVEV (reference sequence). PCR was performed a second time for roughly 7 to 11 cycles using a sample-barcoded 5' primer and a J-beta primer mix. Each cDNA molecule received a tag from a template-switch adaptor that had 12 random nucleotides. CDR3-containing paired-end reads numbered at least 2.5 million in each sample. Using its own MiXCR run on the 5' RACE reads, TCRdb lists one record per CDR3 protein. The sample shows approximately 800,000 distinct CDR3 sequences, 20% to 30% of them seen only once. This sample also belongs to another study, concerning T cells of mothers and their children.

The material sequenced was blood. The chain links TRBV27 to TRBJ2-7; no firm D call. The receptor's source is a boy aged 10-17 years in good health. CDR3 amino acids: CASSLLGQPEQYF. CDR3 in DNA: TGTGCCAGCAGTTTATTGGGTCAGCCCGAGCAGTACTTC.